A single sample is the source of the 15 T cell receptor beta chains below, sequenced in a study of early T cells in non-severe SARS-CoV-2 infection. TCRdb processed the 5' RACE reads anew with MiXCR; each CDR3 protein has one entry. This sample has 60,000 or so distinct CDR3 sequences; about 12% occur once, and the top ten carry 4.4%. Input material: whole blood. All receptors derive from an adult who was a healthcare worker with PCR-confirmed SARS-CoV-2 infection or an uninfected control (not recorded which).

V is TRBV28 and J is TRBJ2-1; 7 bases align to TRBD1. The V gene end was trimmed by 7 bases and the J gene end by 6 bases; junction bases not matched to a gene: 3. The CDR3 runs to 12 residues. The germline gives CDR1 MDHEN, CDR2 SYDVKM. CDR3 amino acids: CASIDRANEQFF. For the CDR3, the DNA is TGTGCCAGCATCGACAGGGCCAATGAGCAGTTCTTC.

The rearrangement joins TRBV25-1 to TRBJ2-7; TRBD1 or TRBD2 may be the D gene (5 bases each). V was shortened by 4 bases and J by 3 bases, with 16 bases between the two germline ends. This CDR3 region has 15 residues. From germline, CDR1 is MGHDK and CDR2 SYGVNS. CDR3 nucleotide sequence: TGTGCCAGCAGTGTAACGTACCGGGACGGCTACGAGCAGTACTTC. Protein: CASSVTYRDGYEQYF.

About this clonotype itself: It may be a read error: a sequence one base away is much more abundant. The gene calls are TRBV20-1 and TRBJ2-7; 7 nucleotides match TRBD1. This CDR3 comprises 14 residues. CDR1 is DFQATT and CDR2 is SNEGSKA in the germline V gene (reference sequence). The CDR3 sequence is CSAWTGETSCEQYF. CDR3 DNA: TGCAGTGCTTGGACAGGCGAAACCTCCTGCGAGCAGTACTTC.

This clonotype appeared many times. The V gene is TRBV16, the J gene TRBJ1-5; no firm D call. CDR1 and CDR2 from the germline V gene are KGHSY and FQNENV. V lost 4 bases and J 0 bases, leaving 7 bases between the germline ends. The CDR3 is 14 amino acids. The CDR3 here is CASSLGYSNQPQHF. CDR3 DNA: TGTGCCAGCAGCCTCGGATATAGCAATCAGCCCCAGCATTTT. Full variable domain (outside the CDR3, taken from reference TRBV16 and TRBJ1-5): GEEVAQTPKHLVRGEGQKAKLYCAPIKGHSYVFWYQQVLKNEFKFLISFQNENVFDETGMPKERFSAKCLPNSPCSLEIQATKLEDSAVYFCASSLGYSNQPQHFGDGTRLSIL.

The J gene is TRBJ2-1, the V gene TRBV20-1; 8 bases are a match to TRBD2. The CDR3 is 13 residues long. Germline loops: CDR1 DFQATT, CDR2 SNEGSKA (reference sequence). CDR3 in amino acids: CSASGSSYNEQFF. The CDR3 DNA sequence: TGCAGCGCAAGCGGGAGCTCCTACAATGAGCAGTTCTTC.

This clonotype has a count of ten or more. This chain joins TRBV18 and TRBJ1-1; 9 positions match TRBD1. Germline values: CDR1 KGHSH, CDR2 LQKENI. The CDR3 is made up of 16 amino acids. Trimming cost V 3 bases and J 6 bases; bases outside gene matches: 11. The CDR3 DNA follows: TGTGCCAGCTCACCGGGGTTAGACAGGGGGACTTCTGAAGCTTTCTTT. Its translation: CASSPGLDRGTSEAFF.

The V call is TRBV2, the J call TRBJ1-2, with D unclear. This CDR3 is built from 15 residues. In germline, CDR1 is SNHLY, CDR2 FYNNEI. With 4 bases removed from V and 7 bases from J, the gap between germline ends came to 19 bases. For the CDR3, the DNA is TGTGCCAGCAGTGTTTCAGGAGAGGGCTTCGGTGGCTACACCTTC. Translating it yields CASSVSGEGFGGYTF.

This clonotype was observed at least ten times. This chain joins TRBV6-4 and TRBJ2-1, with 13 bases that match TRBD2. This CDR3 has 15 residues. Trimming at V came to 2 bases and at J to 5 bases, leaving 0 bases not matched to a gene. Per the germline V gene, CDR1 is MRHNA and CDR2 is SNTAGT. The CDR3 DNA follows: TGTGCCAGCAGTGACGGACTAGCGGGAGACAATGAGCAGTTCTTC. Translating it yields CASSDGLAGDNEQFF.

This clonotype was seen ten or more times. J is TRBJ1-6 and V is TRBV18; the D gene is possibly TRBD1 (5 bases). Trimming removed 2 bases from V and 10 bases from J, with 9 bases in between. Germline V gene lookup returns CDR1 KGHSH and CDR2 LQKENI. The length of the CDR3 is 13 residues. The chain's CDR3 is CASSPRGGSPLHF. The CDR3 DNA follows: TGTGCCAGCTCACCAAGGGGAGGGTCACCCCTCCACTTT. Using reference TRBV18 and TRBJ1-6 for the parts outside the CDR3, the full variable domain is NAGVMQNPRHLVRRRGQEARLRCSPMKGHSHVYWYRQLPEEGLKFMVYLQKENIIDESGMPKERFSAEFPKEGPSILRIQQVVRGDSAAYFCASSPRGGSPLHFGNGTRLTVT.

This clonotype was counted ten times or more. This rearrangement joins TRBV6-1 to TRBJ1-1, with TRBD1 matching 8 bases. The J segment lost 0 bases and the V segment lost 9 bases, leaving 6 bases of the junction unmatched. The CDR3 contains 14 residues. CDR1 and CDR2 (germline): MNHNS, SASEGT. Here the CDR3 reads CASWDRWLNTEAFF. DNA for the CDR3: TGTGCCAGTTGGGACAGGTGGCTGAACACTGAAGCTTTCTTT.

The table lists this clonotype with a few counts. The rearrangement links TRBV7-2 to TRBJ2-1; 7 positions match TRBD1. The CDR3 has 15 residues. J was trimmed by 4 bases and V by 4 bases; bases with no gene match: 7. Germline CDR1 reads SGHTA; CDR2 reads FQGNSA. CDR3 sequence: CASSSRDSAYNEQFF. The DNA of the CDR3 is TGTGCCAGCAGCTCCCGGGACAGCGCTTACAATGAGCAGTTCTTC. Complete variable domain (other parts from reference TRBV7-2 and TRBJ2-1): GAGVSQSPSNKVTEKGKDVELRCDPISGHTALYWYRQSLGQGLEFLIYFQGNSAPDKSGLPSDRFSAERTGGSVSTLTIQRTQQEDSAVYLCASSSRDSAYNEQFFGPGTRLTVL.

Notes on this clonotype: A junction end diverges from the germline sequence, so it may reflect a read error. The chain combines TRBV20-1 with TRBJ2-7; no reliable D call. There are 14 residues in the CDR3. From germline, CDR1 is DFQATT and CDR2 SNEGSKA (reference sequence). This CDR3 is CSAGDPSQSYEQYF. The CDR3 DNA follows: TGCAGTGCTGGAGATCCCTCGCAGTCCTACGAGCAGTACTTC.

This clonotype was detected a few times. CDR3 amino acids: CSAHAAGGPGNEQFF. The CDR3 DNA reads TGCAGTGCGCACGCGGCGGGAGGGCCAGGGAATGAGCAGTTCTTC. The rearrangement uses TRBV20-1 and TRBJ2-1; TRBD2 matches 9 bases. The CDR3 contains 15 residues. Germline V gene data show CDR1 as DFQATT and CDR2 as SNEGSKA (reference sequence). J gave up 7 bases and V 6 bases, and 13 bases lay outside the gene matches.

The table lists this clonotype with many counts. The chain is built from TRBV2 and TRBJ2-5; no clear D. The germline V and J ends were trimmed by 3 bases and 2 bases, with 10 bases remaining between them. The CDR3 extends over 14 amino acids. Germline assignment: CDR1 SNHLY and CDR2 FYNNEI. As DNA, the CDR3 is TGTGCCAGCAGTGAGTTAGCAGCACAAGAGACCCAGTACTTC. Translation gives CASSELAAQETQYF.

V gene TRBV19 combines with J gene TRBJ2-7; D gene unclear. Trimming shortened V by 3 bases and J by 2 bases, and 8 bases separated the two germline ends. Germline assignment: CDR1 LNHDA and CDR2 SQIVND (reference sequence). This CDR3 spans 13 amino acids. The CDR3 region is CASSILPAYEQYF. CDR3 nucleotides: TGTGCCAGTAGTATCCTGCCCGCCTACGAGCAGTACTTC. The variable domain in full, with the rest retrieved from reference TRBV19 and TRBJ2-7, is DGGITQSPKYLFRKEGQNVTLSCEQNLNHDAMYWYRQDPGQGLRLIYYSQIVNDFQKGDIAEGYSVSREKKESFPLTVTSAQKNPTAFYLCASSILPAYEQYFGPGTRLTVT.